This TCR beta chain was sequenced for a study of blood T cells in healthy people across ages. The authors ran a second PCR of about 7 to 11 cycles using a sample-barcoded 5' primer and a J-beta primer mix. A template-switch adaptor with 12 random nucleotides tagged each cDNA molecule. Each CDR3 protein is one row after TCRdb ran MiXCR on the 5' RACE reads. Of just over 1 million distinct CDR3 sequences listed, 40% to 45% are singletons. V gave up 5 bases and J gave up 0 bases; unmatched junction bases: 9. This CDR3 has 16 amino acids. Per germline, CDR1 SGHTA and CDR2 FQGNSA. This rearrangement joins TRBV7-2 to TRBJ2-7; 8 bases map to TRBD1. The receptor was derived from a woman in her sixties or seventies in good health. Sequenced material: blood. The CDR3: CASSPWTGPSSYEQYF. CDR3 nucleotide sequence: TGTGCCAGCAGCCCTTGGACAGGGCCGAGCTCCTACGAGCAGTACTTC.